This TCR beta chain was identified in a study of blood T cells in healthy people across ages. Overall study results and limits: In the absence of known donor CMV status, changes in expanded clonotypes were possibly confounded. Among long-lived donors, naive CD4+ cells were more numerous and diversity higher than in aged donors.

Germline CDR1 MNHNS, CDR2 SASEGT. The CDR3 contains 15 residues. V lost 2 bases and J lost 0, with 8 bases in between. It was with a sample-barcoded 5' primer and a J-beta primer mix that a second PCR of roughly 6 to 12 cycles was run. TCRdb used MiXCR to reprocess the 5' RACE reads, holding one entry per CDR3 protein. The data contain about 730,000 distinct CDR3 sequences, roughly 43% of them seen just once; the ten biggest clones take up less than 25%. Concerning this clonotype itself: What it recognizes is unknown.

This chain uses TRBV6-1 with TRBJ1-5; D unresolved. This TCR was sampled from a woman in her fifties or sixties in good health. Material: blood. In DNA, the CDR3 is TGTGCCAGCAGTGAAAAGGGCGATAGCAATCAGCCCCAGCATTTT. It is translated as CASSEKGDSNQPQHF.